The rows below give T cell receptor beta chains drawn from one sample of a study of identical twins. TCRdb independently ran MiXCR on the 5' RACE reads; one entry per CDR3 protein. Of approximately 210,000 distinct CDR3 sequences listed, 6.5% were seen once; the top ten hold about 14%. These records were also assigned to another study, of T cells expressing NK-cell markers.

Sequenced material: CD8+ T cells sorted from blood. The receptors come from a woman in her late teens or twenties in good health. Each CDR3 is given with its conserved first and last residue. Fields, in order: J gene, clone size, D gene, V gene, CDR3 protein, CDR3 DNA. D genes are given only for firm matches. Not every row has a clone size; where given, it reads once, few, many or a size class.

j_gene: TRBJ1-2
abundance: few
d_gene: .
v_gene: TRBV20-1
CDR3aa: CSARDRDHYGYTF
CDR3nt: TGCAGTGCTAGAGACAGGGACCACTATGGCTACACCTTC

j_gene: TRBJ1-2
abundance: many
d_gene: .
v_gene: TRBV13
CDR3aa: CASSLQTDYGYTF
CDR3nt: TGTGCCAGCAGCCTCCAGACAGACTATGGCTACACCTTC

j_gene: TRBJ2-1
abundance: .
d_gene: TRBD2
v_gene: TRBV6-1
CDR3aa: CASIHTGTSGSDEQFF
CDR3nt: TGTGCCAGCATTCATACCGGGACTAGCGGGAGTGATGAGCAGTTCTTC

j_gene: TRBJ2-1
abundance: .
d_gene: TRBD1
v_gene: TRBV6-2/TRBV6-3
CDR3aa: CASSPYRGNEQFF
CDR3nt: TGTGCCAGCAGTCCCTACAGGGGTAATGAGCAGTTCTTC

j_gene: TRBJ2-7
abundance: few
d_gene: .
v_gene: TRBV5-1
CDR3aa: CASSLEQAVSYEQYF
CDR3nt: TGCGCCAGCAGCTTGGAACAAGCCGTGTCCTACGAGCAGTACTTC

j_gene: TRBJ2-5
abundance: few
d_gene: TRBD1
v_gene: TRBV7-9
CDR3aa: CASSSLGQGGETQYF
CDR3nt: TGTGCCAGCAGCTCGCTGGGACAGGGTGGGGAGACCCAGTACTTC

j_gene: TRBJ2-3
abundance: few
d_gene: TRBD2
v_gene: TRBV11-2
CDR3aa: CASSLVLAGASDTQYF
CDR3nt: TGTGCCAGCAGCTTAGTCCTAGCGGGGGCTTCAGATACGCAGTATTTT

j_gene: TRBJ1-2
abundance: .
d_gene: .
v_gene: TRBV7-8
CDR3aa: CASSLHTIADAEGYGYTF
CDR3nt: TGTGCCAGCAGCCTACATACAATAGCCGACGCGGAGGGGTATGGCTACACCTTC

j_gene: TRBJ2-1
abundance: .
d_gene: TRBD2
v_gene: TRBV6-2/TRBV6-3
CDR3aa: CASSKRLALYNEQFF
CDR3nt: TGTGCCAGCAGTAAACGACTAGCCCTATACAATGAGCAGTTCTTC

j_gene: TRBJ2-5
abundance: .
d_gene: .
v_gene: TRBV7-9
CDR3aa: CASHPGEPWETQYF
CDR3nt: TGTGCCAGCCATCCGGGAGAGCCGTGGGAGACCCAGTACTTC

j_gene: TRBJ2-7
abundance: few
d_gene: .
v_gene: TRBV7-9
CDR3aa: CASSLRPFYEQYF
CDR3nt: TGTGCCAGCAGCTTGAGGCCCTTCTACGAGCAGTACTTC

j_gene: TRBJ2-1
abundance: few
d_gene: TRBD1
v_gene: TRBV2
CDR3aa: CASRPGQGYNEQFF
CDR3nt: TGTGCCAGCAGACCGGGACAGGGCTACAATGAGCAGTTCTTC

j_gene: TRBJ2-7
abundance: .
d_gene: .
v_gene: TRBV9
CDR3aa: CASSVAGSNEQYF
CDR3nt: TGTGCCAGCAGCGTAGCAGGGAGCAACGAGCAGTACTTC

j_gene: TRBJ2-1
abundance: few
d_gene: TRBD2
v_gene: TRBV19
CDR3aa: CASKAASGGDYNEQFF
CDR3nt: TGTGCCAGCAAGGCGGCTAGCGGGGGGGACTACAATGAGCAGTTCTTC

j_gene: TRBJ1-1
abundance: .
d_gene: .
v_gene: TRBV7-9
CDR3aa: CASSLVLGFPEAFF
CDR3nt: TGTGCCAGCAGCTTAGTGCTGGGGTTTCCTGAAGCTTTCTTT

j_gene: TRBJ2-1
abundance: many
d_gene: .
v_gene: TRBV12-3/TRBV12-4
CDR3aa: CASSLDEAGTLQFF
CDR3nt: TGTGCCAGCAGTTTGGATGAGGCCGGGACATTGCAGTTCTTC

j_gene: TRBJ2-3
abundance: many
d_gene: .
v_gene: TRBV9
CDR3aa: CASSPRGLDGDTQYF
CDR3nt: TGTGCCAGCAGCCCCCGGGGTTTGGATGGAGATACGCAGTATTTT

j_gene: TRBJ2-3
abundance: many
d_gene: .
v_gene: TRBV12-3/TRBV12-4
CDR3aa: CASSFGGGRPDTQYF
CDR3nt: TGTGCCAGCAGTTTCGGGGGCGGGCGGCCAGATACGCAGTATTTT

j_gene: TRBJ2-5
abundance: few
d_gene: .
v_gene: TRBV12-3/TRBV12-4
CDR3aa: CASNPAPQETQYF
CDR3nt: TGTGCCAGCAACCCCGCCCCCCAAGAGACCCAGTACTTC

j_gene: TRBJ1-4
abundance: many
d_gene: .
v_gene: TRBV7-9
CDR3aa: CASSSSVKFGLFF
CDR3nt: TGTGCCAGCAGCTCCAGCGTAAAGTTCGGTCTGTTTTTT

j_gene: TRBJ1-5
abundance: few
d_gene: .
v_gene: TRBV13
CDR3aa: CASSYSNQPQHF
CDR3nt: TGTGCCAGCAGCTATAGCAATCAGCCCCAGCATTTT

j_gene: TRBJ2-5
abundance: .
d_gene: TRBD2
v_gene: TRBV5-1
CDR3aa: CASSLTGTSGSRPETQYF
CDR3nt: TGCGCCAGCAGCTTAACCGGGACTAGCGGGAGTAGGCCAGAGACCCAGTACTTC

j_gene: TRBJ1-2
abundance: many
d_gene: .
v_gene: TRBV29-1
CDR3aa: CSVPTNAGGYGYTF
CDR3nt: TGCAGCGTTCCAACGAACGCAGGCGGCTATGGCTACACCTTC

j_gene: TRBJ1-5
abundance: .
d_gene: .
v_gene: TRBV9
CDR3aa: CASSFSGSNQPQHF
CDR3nt: TGTGCCAGCAGCTTTTCAGGGTCAAATCAGCCCCAGCATTTT

j_gene: TRBJ2-7
abundance: .
d_gene: TRBD2
v_gene: TRBV9
CDR3aa: CASSRGGAGGHEQYF
CDR3nt: TGTGCCAGCAGCCGCGGGGGGGCGGGAGGCCACGAGCAGTACTTC

j_gene: TRBJ2-2
abundance: few
d_gene: .
v_gene: TRBV5-6
CDR3aa: CASSLLSEAGELFF
CDR3nt: TGTGCCAGCAGCTTGTTGTCAGAAGCCGGGGAGCTGTTTTTT

j_gene: TRBJ1-1
abundance: .
d_gene: .
v_gene: TRBV30
CDR3aa: CAWSVPQMNTEAFF
CDR3nt: TGTGCCTGGAGTGTACCGCAAATGAACACTGAAGCTTTCTTT

j_gene: TRBJ1-2
abundance: many
d_gene: .
v_gene: TRBV14
CDR3aa: CASSQESQHLGYTF
CDR3nt: TGTGCCAGCAGCCAAGAATCGCAGCATCTTGGCTACACCTTC

j_gene: TRBJ1-1
abundance: few
d_gene: TRBD1
v_gene: TRBV7-7
CDR3aa: CASSLGPLQGINTEAFF
CDR3nt: TGTGCTAGCAGCTTAGGCCCGCTACAGGGGATAAACACTGAAGCTTTCTTT

j_gene: TRBJ2-7
abundance: few
d_gene: TRBD2
v_gene: TRBV27
CDR3aa: CASRPPGGLYEQYF
CDR3nt: TGTGCCAGCCGTCCCCCGGGGGGACTCTACGAGCAGTACTTC

j_gene: TRBJ2-5
abundance: .
d_gene: TRBD2
v_gene: TRBV14
CDR3aa: CASSHYQAGETQYF
CDR3nt: TGTGCCAGCAGCCACTATCAAGCGGGGGAGACCCAGTACTTC

j_gene: TRBJ2-7
abundance: many
d_gene: TRBD2
v_gene: TRBV3-1
CDR3aa: CASSQGLAGEQYF
CDR3nt: TGTGCCAGCAGCCAAGGGCTAGCGGGGGAGCAGTACTTC

j_gene: TRBJ2-1
abundance: few
d_gene: TRBD2
v_gene: TRBV12-3/TRBV12-4
CDR3aa: CASSLRGKGNEQFF
CDR3nt: TGTGCCAGCAGTTTGCGGGGGAAGGGGAATGAGCAGTTCTTC

j_gene: TRBJ2-3
abundance: many
d_gene: TRBD2
v_gene: TRBV15
CDR3aa: CATSREAGGYTDTQYF
CDR3nt: TGTGCCACCAGCAGAGAAGCGGGGGGTTACACAGATACGCAGTATTTT

j_gene: TRBJ2-7
abundance: few
d_gene: .
v_gene: TRBV30
CDR3aa: CAWRGGLGEQYF
CDR3nt: TGTGCCTGGAGGGGCGGTCTGGGGGAGCAGTACTTC

j_gene: TRBJ2-6
abundance: few
d_gene: .
v_gene: TRBV5-6
CDR3aa: CASSPWGAGANVLTF
CDR3nt: TGTGCCAGCAGTCCCTGGGGGGCTGGGGCCAACGTCCTGACTTTC

j_gene: TRBJ1-5
abundance: many
d_gene: .
v_gene: TRBV27
CDR3aa: CASSLGLFQPQHF
CDR3nt: TGTGCCAGCAGTCTAGGGCTATTTCAGCCCCAGCATTTT

j_gene: TRBJ2-5
abundance: few
d_gene: .
v_gene: TRBV7-6
CDR3aa: CASTPPSSGAQYF
CDR3nt: TGTGCCAGCACCCCGCCCTCCTCAGGGGCCCAGTACTTC

j_gene: TRBJ2-6
abundance: .
d_gene: .
v_gene: TRBV13
CDR3aa: CASILSGSGANVLTF
CDR3nt: TGTGCCAGCATCCTTTCCGGCTCTGGGGCCAACGTCCTGACTTTC

j_gene: TRBJ1-2
abundance: .
d_gene: .
v_gene: TRBV12-3/TRBV12-4
CDR3aa: CASSLVVSVYGYTF
CDR3nt: TGTGCCAGCAGTTTAGTGGTCTCTGTCTATGGCTACACCTTC

j_gene: TRBJ1-5
abundance: few
d_gene: .
v_gene: TRBV5-1
CDR3aa: CASSWGPNRDSNQPQHF
CDR3nt: TGCGCCAGCAGCTGGGGACCTAACAGGGATAGCAATCAGCCCCAGCATTTT

j_gene: TRBJ2-3
abundance: .
d_gene: .
v_gene: TRBV2
CDR3aa: CASRDLGDMEADTQYF
CDR3nt: TGTGCCAGCAGGGACCTCGGGGATATGGAGGCAGATACGCAGTATTTT

j_gene: TRBJ1-2
abundance: few
d_gene: .
v_gene: TRBV6-1
CDR3aa: CASSTWALYGYTF
CDR3nt: TGTGCCAGCAGCACTTGGGCACTCTATGGCTACACCTTC

j_gene: TRBJ2-1
abundance: .
d_gene: .
v_gene: TRBV7-6
CDR3aa: CASSLRLAQGYNEQFF
CDR3nt: TGTGCCAGCAGCCTCCGACTAGCCCAGGGGTACAATGAGCAGTTCTTC

j_gene: TRBJ1-3
abundance: .
d_gene: .
v_gene: TRBV27
CDR3aa: CASRKVKGNTIYF
CDR3nt: TGTGCCAGCAGGAAGGTGAAGGGAAACACCATATATTTT

j_gene: TRBJ2-1
abundance: .
d_gene: .
v_gene: TRBV2
CDR3aa: CASSEVGGPPHNEQFF
CDR3nt: TGTGCCAGCAGTGAAGTCGGGGGGCCCCCCCACAATGAGCAGTTCTTC

j_gene: TRBJ2-1
abundance: many
d_gene: .
v_gene: TRBV7-2
CDR3aa: CASSLGDNEQFF
CDR3nt: TGTGCCAGCAGCTTAGGGGACAATGAGCAGTTCTTC

j_gene: TRBJ2-1
abundance: .
d_gene: TRBD2
v_gene: TRBV20-1
CDR3aa: CSAKTSGTPSFF
CDR3nt: TGCAGTGCCAAAACGAGCGGGACCCCGTCGTTCTTC

j_gene: TRBJ2-7
abundance: few
d_gene: TRBD2
v_gene: TRBV30
CDR3aa: CAWRFSGFYEQYF
CDR3nt: TGTGCCTGGAGGTTTAGCGGGTTCTACGAGCAGTACTTC

j_gene: TRBJ2-1
abundance: .
d_gene: .
v_gene: TRBV27
CDR3aa: CASSHLGRTHNEQFF
CDR3nt: TGTGCCAGCAGTCACCTAGGACGGACGCACAATGAGCAGTTCTTC

j_gene: TRBJ2-7
abundance: few
d_gene: .
v_gene: TRBV4-2
CDR3aa: CASSQDSGFSYEQYF
CDR3nt: TGTGCCAGCAGCCAAGATTCAGGATTCTCCTACGAGCAGTACTTC

j_gene: TRBJ2-1
abundance: many
d_gene: .
v_gene: TRBV2
CDR3aa: CASSEGARRNEQFF
CDR3nt: TGTGCCAGCAGTGAAGGGGCTAGGCGGAATGAGCAGTTCTTC

j_gene: TRBJ1-2
abundance: many
d_gene: .
v_gene: TRBV2
CDR3aa: CARDLNRSNYGYTF
CDR3nt: TGTGCCAGAGACTTGAACCGTTCTAACTATGGCTACACCTTC

j_gene: TRBJ2-7
abundance: many
d_gene: .
v_gene: TRBV12-3/TRBV12-4
CDR3aa: CASSFPRLGYEQYF
CDR3nt: TGTGCCAGCAGTTTCCCCAGGTTGGGGTACGAGCAGTACTTC

j_gene: TRBJ2-2
abundance: few
d_gene: .
v_gene: TRBV5-5
CDR3aa: CASRQRSGTGELFF
CDR3nt: TGTGCCAGCAGACAAAGAAGCGGAACCGGGGAGCTGTTTTTT